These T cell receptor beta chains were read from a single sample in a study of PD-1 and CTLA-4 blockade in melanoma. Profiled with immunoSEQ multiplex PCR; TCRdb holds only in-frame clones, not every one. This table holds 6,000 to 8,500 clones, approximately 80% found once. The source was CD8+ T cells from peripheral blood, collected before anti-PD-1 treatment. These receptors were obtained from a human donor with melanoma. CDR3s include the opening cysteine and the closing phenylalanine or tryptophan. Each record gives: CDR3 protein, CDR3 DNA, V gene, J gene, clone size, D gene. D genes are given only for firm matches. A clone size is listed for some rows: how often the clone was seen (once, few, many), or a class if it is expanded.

CASSTTGPPGNTIYF	TGTGCCAGCAGCACGACAGGGCCACCAGGAAACACCATATATTTT	TRBV7-6	TRBJ1-3	NA	TRBD1
CASSLNGGNQPQHF	TGTGCCAGCAGTTTGAACGGGGGCAATCAGCCCCAGCATTTT	TRBV27	TRBJ1-5	NA	NA
CATARQGWYEQYF	TGTGCCACCGCGAGGCAGGGGTGGTACGAGCAGTACTTC	TRBV27	TRBJ2-7	NA	NA
CASSYSTGGQETQYF	TGTGCCAGCAGTTATTCAACAGGGGGCCAAGAGACCCAGTACTTC	TRBV27	TRBJ2-5	NA	TRBD1
CASSQGRGEDEQFF	TGCGCCAGCAGCCAAGGGCGGGGTGAGGATGAGCAGTTCTTC	TRBV4-1	TRBJ2-1	NA	NA
CASSQGVLAYLQETQYF	TGTGCCAGCAGCCAAGGAGTATTAGCGTACCTCCAAGAGACCCAGTACTTC	TRBV14	TRBJ2-5	NA	NA
CASSDETLREQYF	TGTGCCAGCAGCGACGAGACCCTACGGGAGCAGTACTTC	TRBV9	TRBJ2-7	NA	NA
CASSSGGEQYF	TGTGCCAGCAGCTCGGGGGGCGAGCAGTACTTC	TRBV11-3	TRBJ2-7	NA	TRBD2
CASSQVGYEQYF	TGTGCCAGCAGCCAAGTGGGTTACGAGCAGTACTTC	TRBV11-2	TRBJ2-7	NA	NA
CASSIGTGPGNTIYF	TGTGCCAGTAGTATAGGGACAGGGCCTGGAAACACCATATATTTT	TRBV19	TRBJ1-3	large	TRBD1
CASSSMGGSDTQYF	TGTGCCAGTAGTTCAATGGGGGGCAGCGATACGCAGTATTTT	TRBV19	TRBJ2-3	NA	NA
CASSAVSYRSYNEQFF	TGTGCCAGCAGCGCCGTCTCCTATCGCTCCTACAATGAGCAGTTCTTC	TRBV9	TRBJ2-1	NA	NA
CASNLEGLGTSEQYF	TGTGCCAGCAACTTGGAGGGACTAGGGACGTCCGAGCAGTACTTC	TRBV5-4	TRBJ2-7	NA	TRBD2
CASSHRTAPGRGFF	TGCGCCAGCAGTCACCGGACAGCCCCGGGACGTGGGTTTTTT	TRBV23-1	TRBJ1-4	NA	NA
CASSPRLGSYNEQFF	TGTGCTAGCAGCCCCCGGCTGGGATCCTACAATGAGCAGTTCTTC	TRBV7-7	TRBJ2-1	NA	NA
CASSQSVADRGETDTQYF	TGTGCCAGCAGCCAAAGCGTCGCCGACAGGGGAGAGACAGATACGCAGTATTTT	TRBV3-1/TRBV3-2	TRBJ2-3	NA	TRBD1
CASSEGTGYMQPQHF	TGCGCCAGCAGTGAAGGGACAGGGTACATGCAGCCCCAGCATTTT	TRBV10-2	TRBJ1-5	NA	TRBD1
CASSPGLTYEQYF	TGTGCCAGCAGTCCGGGACTGACCTACGAGCAGTACTTC	TRBV6-1	TRBJ2-7	few	NA
CSVFTGEVEKLFF	TGCAGCGTTTTTACAGGGGAAGTTGAAAAACTGTTTTTT	TRBV29-1	TRBJ1-4	NA	TRBD1
CASSYPNDPTDTQYF	TGTGCCAGCAGTTACCCGAACGACCCTACAGATACGCAGTATTTT	TRBV6-5	TRBJ2-3	NA	NA
CASSLGPGGGYEQYF	TGTGCCAGCAGTTTGGGACCAGGGGGAGGGTACGAGCAGTACTTC	TRBV27	TRBJ2-7	NA	NA
CAISENPSPSGEQFF	TGTGCCATCAGTGAAAACCCCTCCCCTAGCGGGGAGCAGTTCTTC	TRBV10-3	TRBJ2-1	NA	TRBD2
CASSDEGPTREQFF	TGTGCCAGCAGTGACGAGGGACCAACTCGAGAGCAGTTCTTC	TRBV6-4	TRBJ2-1	NA	NA
CASSVSGGYSTKFNEQFF	TGCGCCAGCAGTGTTAGCGGGGGGTACTCTACGAAGTTTAATGAGCAGTTCTTC	TRBV10-2	TRBJ2-1	NA	TRBD2
CASNSAGWGEQYF	TGTGCCAGCAATTCGGCCGGGTGGGGGGAGCAGTACTTC	TRBV12-3/TRBV12-4	TRBJ2-7	NA	NA
CATPRDITNGYTF	TGTGCCACTCCAAGGGACATAACCAATGGCTACACCTTC	TRBV2	TRBJ1-2	NA	NA
CASSQDTDPNYEQYF	TGTGCCAGCAGCCAAGATACAGACCCTAACTACGAGCAGTACTTC	TRBV4-2	TRBJ2-7	NA	NA
CASSARQGVETQYF	TGTGCCAGCAGCGCTCGACAGGGCGTGGAGACCCAGTACTTC	TRBV13	TRBJ2-5	NA	TRBD1
CASSPGEGNTEAFF	TGTGCCAGCAGCCCAGGGGAAGGGAACACTGAAGCTTTCTTT	TRBV7-9	TRBJ1-1	NA	NA
CATSSEVGVGGREKLFF	TGCGCCACCAGCAGTGAAGTAGGTGTCGGGGGCCGCGAAAAACTGTTTTTT	TRBV10-2	TRBJ1-4	NA	NA
CASSSTGTDTQYF	TGTGCCAGCAGCTCGACCGGGACAGATACGCAGTATTTT	TRBV9	TRBJ2-3	NA	NA
CASSHRDTYTGELFF	TGTGCCAGCAGCCACCGGGACACCTACACCGGGGAGCTGTTTTTT	TRBV7-9	TRBJ2-2	NA	NA
CASSPSGDYGYTF	TGTGCCAGCTCACCATCAGGGGACTATGGCTACACCTTC	TRBV18	TRBJ1-2	NA	NA
CASSPWGTDTQYF	TGTGCCAGCAGCCCTTGGGGCACAGATACGCAGTATTTT	TRBV11-3	TRBJ2-3	NA	NA
CASSQDRFGTENYGYTF	TGCGCCAGCAGCCAAGATCGTTTTGGAACTGAGAACTATGGCTACACCTTC	TRBV4-3	TRBJ1-2	NA	NA
CASSLYPRLEEQYF	TGTGCCAGCAGCTTGTACCCTAGGTTGGAAGAGCAGTACTTC	TRBV5-6	TRBJ2-7	NA	NA
CASTHGGGELFF	TGTGCCAGCACCCACGGGGGCGGGGAGCTGTTTTTT	TRBV6-5	TRBJ2-2	NA	NA
CASSPAVSSYNEQFF	TGTGCCAGCAGTCCTGCGGTGAGCTCCTACAATGAGCAGTTCTTC	TRBV2	TRBJ2-1	NA	NA
CASSQDSTSGSREYF	TGCGCCAGCAGCCAAGATTCGACTAGCGGGAGTAGGGAGTACTTC	TRBV4-1	TRBJ2-7	NA	TRBD2
CASSLRDLSYEQYF	TGTGCCAGCAGTTTAAGGGACCTATCCTACGAGCAGTACTTC	TRBV27	TRBJ2-7	NA	NA
CASSLVGGAPNTGELFF	TGTGCCAGCAGCTTAGTCGGGGGGGCTCCGAACACCGGGGAGCTGTTTTTT	TRBV7-2	TRBJ2-2	NA	TRBD2
CATSGIGREMEETQYF	TGTGCCACCAGTGGGATTGGGCGGGAGATGGAAGAGACCCAGTACTTC	TRBV24-1	TRBJ2-5	once	TRBD2
CASSPGLQETQYF	TGTGCCAGCAGTCCCGGACTCCAAGAGACCCAGTACTTC	TRBV6-5	TRBJ2-5	NA	NA
CASSPWVRNEKLFF	TGTGCCAGCAGCCCTTGGGTTCGCAATGAAAAACTGTTTTTT	TRBV11-2	TRBJ1-4	NA	NA
CASSPDRSQPQHF	TGTGCCAGCAGCCCCGACCGGAGTCAGCCCCAGCATTTT	TRBV5-4	TRBJ1-5	NA	NA
CAIEGGNDGYTF	TGTGCCATCGAGGGAGGGAACGATGGCTACACCTTC	TRBV7-9	TRBJ1-2	NA	NA
CASVGTGRINEQFF	TGTGCCAGCGTGGGGACAGGGAGAATTAATGAGCAGTTCTTC	TRBV11-3	TRBJ2-1	NA	TRBD1
CASTASLAVEQFF	TGTGCCAGCACCGCTTCCCTAGCGGTTGAGCAGTTCTTC	TRBV11-3	TRBJ2-1	NA	TRBD2
CASSQGRTGGELFF	TGCGCCAGCAGCCAAGGCAGGACGGGCGGGGAGCTGTTTTTT	TRBV4-3	TRBJ2-2	NA	NA
CASSPGRGEQYF	TGTGCCAGCAGCCCAGGGAGGGGTGAGCAGTACTTC	TRBV3-1/TRBV3-2	TRBJ2-7	NA	TRBD2
CASSYGPSSDEKLFF	TGTGCCAGCAGTTACGGACCAAGCAGTGATGAAAAACTGTTTTTT	TRBV6-2/TRBV6-3	TRBJ1-4	NA	NA
CASSEGTGVISNQPQHF	TGTGCCAGCAGTGAAGGGACCGGGGTGATTAGCAATCAGCCCCAGCATTTT	TRBV6-1	TRBJ1-5	few	NA
CASSQDPAGASNYGYTF	TGCGCCAGCAGCCAAGATCCCGCGGGGGCCTCTAACTATGGCTACACCTTC	TRBV4-3	TRBJ1-2	once	NA
CASSLEPRDTQYF	TGTGCCAGCAGTTTAGAACCGCGAGATACGCAGTATTTT	TRBV28	TRBJ2-3	NA	NA
CATSRDFSGGAETQYF	TGTGCCACCAGCAGAGATTTTAGCGGGGGGGCAGAGACCCAGTACTTC	TRBV15	TRBJ2-5	NA	TRBD2
CASSGAGALYNEQFF	TGTGCCAGCAGTGGGGCGGGGGCCCTCTACAATGAGCAGTTCTTC	TRBV2	TRBJ2-1	NA	NA
CASSLTSGRGDTQYF	TGTGCCAGCAGCTTGACTAGCGGGAGAGGAGATACGCAGTATTTT	TRBV7-8	TRBJ2-3	NA	TRBD2
CASGDLGGQGRVNTEAFF	TGTGCCAGCGGCGACTTAGGCGGGCAGGGGCGGGTGAACACTGAAGCTTTCTTT	TRBV13	TRBJ1-1	once	NA
CAIREERELYEQYF	TGTGCCATCAGGGAGGAGCGGGAGCTTTACGAGCAGTACTTC	TRBV10-3	TRBJ2-7	NA	TRBD2
CAWHNYGYTF	TGTGCCTGGCACAACTATGGCTACACCTTC	TRBV30	TRBJ1-2	NA	NA